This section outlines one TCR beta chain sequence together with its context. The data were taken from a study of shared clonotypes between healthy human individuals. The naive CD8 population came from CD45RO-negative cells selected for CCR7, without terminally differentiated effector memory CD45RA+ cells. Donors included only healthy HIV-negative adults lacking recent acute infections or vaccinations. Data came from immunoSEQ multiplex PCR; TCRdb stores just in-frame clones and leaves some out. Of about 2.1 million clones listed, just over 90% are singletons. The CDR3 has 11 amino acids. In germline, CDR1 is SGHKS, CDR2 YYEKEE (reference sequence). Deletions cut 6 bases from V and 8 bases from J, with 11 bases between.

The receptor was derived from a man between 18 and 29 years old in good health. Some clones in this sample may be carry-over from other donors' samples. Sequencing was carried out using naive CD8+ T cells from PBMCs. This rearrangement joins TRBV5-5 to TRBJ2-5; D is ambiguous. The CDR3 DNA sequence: TGTGCCAGCACCCTGGGTAGAACCCAGTACTTC. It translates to CASTLGRTQYF.